This is a list of T cell receptor beta chains from one sample in a study of shared clonotypes between healthy human individuals. The assay was immunoSEQ multiplex PCR, and TCRdb's table has in-frame clones only and misses some. This table has 400,000 to 500,000 clones, over 65% appearing once. Sequencing was performed on PBMCs. The receptors shown here come from a middle-aged woman in good health. Some clones in this sample may be carry-over from other donors' samples. Both conserved end residues are part of each CDR3. The order of the fields is J gene, clone size, V gene, CDR3 length, D gene, CDR3 protein, CDR3 DNA. A D gene is named only where the DNA matches it firmly. Expanded clones are given a class, and other clones once, few, many or no size at all.

>TRBJ1-1|NA|TRBV11-1|13|TRBD1
CASSFRAGGGAFF
TGTGCCAGCAGCTTCCGGGCAGGGGGCGGTGCTTTCTTT
>TRBJ2-3|NA|TRBV7-2|14|NA
CASSLALASDTQYF
TGTGCCAGCAGCTTAGCGCTAGCCTCAGATACGCAGTATTTT
>TRBJ2-2|NA|TRBV5-1|15|TRBD2
CASSQGLAGTGELFF
TGCGCCAGCAGCCAGGGACTAGCGGGCACCGGGGAGCTGTTTTTT
>TRBJ2-7|few|TRBV27|14|NA
CASSLGRGVDEQYF
TGTGCCAGCAGTCTCGGCCGGGGAGTCGACGAGCAGTACTTC
>TRBJ1-2|NA|TRBV4-3|16|TRBD1
CASSQQPGQGVGGYTF
TGCGCCAGCAGCCAACAACCCGGACAGGGGGTGGGCGGCTACACCTTC
>TRBJ2-3|NA|TRBV5-8|16|NA
CASSLAGRGFTDTQYF
TGTGCCAGCAGCTTAGCAGGGCGAGGTTTCACAGATACGCAGTATTTT
>TRBJ1-3|NA|TRBV4-1|19|NA
CASSQDWVPASSRLRTIYF
TGCGCCAGCAGCCAAGATTGGGTACCTGCGTCTTCGAGACTTCGTACCATATATTTT
>TRBJ2-5|NA|TRBV28|16|TRBD1
CASIGRDRGTSRAQYF
TGTGCCAGCATTGGACGTGACAGGGGAACCTCCAGGGCCCAGTACTTC
>TRBJ1-5|many|TRBV14|15|NA
CASSQRRGGNQPQHF
TGTGCCAGCAGCCAGCGGCGGGGGGGGAATCAGCCCCAGCATTTT
>TRBJ2-4|once|TRBV27|15|NA
CASSFLSSTANIQYF
TGTGCCAGCAGTTTCCTCTCCTCGACAGCAAACATTCAGTACTTC
>TRBJ2-7|NA|TRBV6-5|14|NA
CASSASGRRNEQYF
TGTGCCAGCAGTGCGTCGGGCAGAAGAAACGAGCAGTACTTC
>TRBJ2-7|few|TRBV4-2|14|TRBD1
CASSPRQGAVLQYF
TGTGCCAGCAGCCCTAGACAGGGGGCCGTCCTTCAGTACTTC
>TRBJ2-2|NA|TRBV19|15|TRBD1
CASSMGTGNTGELFF
TGTGCCAGTAGTATGGGGACAGGGAACACCGGGGAGCTGTTTTTT
>TRBJ2-7|NA|TRBV14|14|NA
CASSHLYIAYEQYF
TGTGCCAGCAGCCACCTTTACATAGCCTACGAGCAGTACTTC
>TRBJ2-2|NA|TRBV5-1|16|TRBD2
CASSAYSGVGTGELFF
TGCGCCAGCAGCGCCTATAGCGGGGTTGGCACCGGGGAGCTGTTTTTT
>TRBJ1-1|NA|TRBV18|12|NA
CASSPGQTEAFF
TGTGCCAGCTCACCTGGACAGACTGAAGCTTTCTTT
>TRBJ2-5|few|TRBV7-2|13|NA
CASSSQVEETQYF
TGTGCCAGCAGCTCCCAAGTTGAAGAGACCCAGTACTTC
>TRBJ1-1|NA|TRBV10-3|13|NA
CAIGGRMNTEAFF
TGTGCCATTGGCGGGAGAATGAACACTGAAGCTTTCTTT